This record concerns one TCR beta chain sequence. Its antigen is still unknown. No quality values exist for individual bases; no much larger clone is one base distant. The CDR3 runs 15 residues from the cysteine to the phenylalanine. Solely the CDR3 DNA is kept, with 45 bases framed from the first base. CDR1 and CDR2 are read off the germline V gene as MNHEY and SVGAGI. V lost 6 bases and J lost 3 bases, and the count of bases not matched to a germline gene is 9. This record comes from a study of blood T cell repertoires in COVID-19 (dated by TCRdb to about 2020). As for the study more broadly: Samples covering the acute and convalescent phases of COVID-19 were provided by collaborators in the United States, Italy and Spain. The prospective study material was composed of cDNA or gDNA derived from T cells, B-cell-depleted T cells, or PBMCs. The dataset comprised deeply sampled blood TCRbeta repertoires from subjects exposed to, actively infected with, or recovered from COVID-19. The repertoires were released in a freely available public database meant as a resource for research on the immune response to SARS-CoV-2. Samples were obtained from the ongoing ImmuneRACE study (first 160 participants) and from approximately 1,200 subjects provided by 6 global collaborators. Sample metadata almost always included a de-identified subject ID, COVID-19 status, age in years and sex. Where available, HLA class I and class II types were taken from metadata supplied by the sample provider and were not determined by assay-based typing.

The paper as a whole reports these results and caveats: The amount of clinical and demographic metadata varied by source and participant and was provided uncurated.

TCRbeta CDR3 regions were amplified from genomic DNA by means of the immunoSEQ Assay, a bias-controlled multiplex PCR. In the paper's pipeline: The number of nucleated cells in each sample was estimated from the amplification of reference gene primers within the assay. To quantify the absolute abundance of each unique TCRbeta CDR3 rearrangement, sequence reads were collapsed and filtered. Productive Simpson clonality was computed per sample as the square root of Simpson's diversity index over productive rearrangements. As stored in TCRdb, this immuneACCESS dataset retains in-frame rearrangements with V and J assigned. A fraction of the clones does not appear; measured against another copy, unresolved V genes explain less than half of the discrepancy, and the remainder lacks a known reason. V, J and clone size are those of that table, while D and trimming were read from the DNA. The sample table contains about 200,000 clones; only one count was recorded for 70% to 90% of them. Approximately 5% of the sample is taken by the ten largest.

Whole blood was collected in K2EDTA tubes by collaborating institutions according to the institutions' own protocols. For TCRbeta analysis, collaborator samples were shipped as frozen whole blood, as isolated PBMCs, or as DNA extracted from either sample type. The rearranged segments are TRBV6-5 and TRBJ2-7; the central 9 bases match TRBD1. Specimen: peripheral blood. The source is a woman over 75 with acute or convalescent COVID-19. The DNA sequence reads TGTGCCAGCAGACAAAACAGGGGGCTGGACTACGAGCAGTACTTC. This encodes CASRQNRGLDYEQYF.